Listed here are 14 T cell receptor beta chains from one sample, sequenced in a study of post-analysis software for immune sequencing data. Unique molecular identifiers were carried by the TCR beta cDNA libraries. TCRdb called the PCR reads again in MiXCR, with one record for every CDR3 protein. Among about 380,000 distinct CDR3 sequences, approximately 33% were seen once, and the ten largest hold 13%. These receptors are not linked to any known antigen. Study-level findings and limits: With TRBV5-6, TRBV5-1 and TRBV20-1 included, about 5 TRBV segments were more frequent in patients than in controls.

The sequenced sample was blood. Source of these receptors: a girl under 18 with multiple sclerosis.

In this sample, this clonotype turned up a few times. CDR3 nucleotides: TGCAGCGTTGAAGTAGGGGGGGGAGCTTTCTTT. The encoded protein is CSVEVGGGAFF. The chain carries TRBV29-1 and TRBJ1-1, with D perhaps matching TRBD1 (6 bases). With 1 base removed from V and 10 bases from J, the gap between germline ends came to 10 bases. There are 11 residues in the CDR3. Per germline, CDR1 SQVTM and CDR2 ANQGSEA.

This clonotype was counted only a few times. This rearrangement joins TRBV27 to TRBJ2-3; TRBD1 matches at 7 bases. CDR3 length equals 19 residues. In germline, CDR1 is MNHEY, CDR2 SMNVEV (reference sequence). The V and J ends lost 0 bases and 0 bases, in that order; junction bases with no gene match: 12. The CDR3 loop is CASSLSPTGILTSTDTQYF. The CDR3 bases are TGTGCCAGCAGTTTATCCCCGACAGGGATACTGACTAGCACAGATACGCAGTATTTT.

The genes are TRBV20-1 and TRBJ2-7, with TRBD2 matching over 9 bases. This CDR3 contains 15 residues. Losses at the gene ends were 3 bases for V and 5 bases for J; bases not matched to a gene: 11. Germline CDR1 and CDR2: DFQATT and SNEGSKA (reference sequence). CDR3 region: CSARSARLAVHEQYF. As DNA, the CDR3 is TGCAGTGCTAGGTCCGCGAGACTAGCGGTCCACGAGCAGTACTTC.

This clonotype was observed a few times. V usage is TRBV29-1 and J usage is TRBJ1-1; D uncertain. The germline V gene has CDR1 SQVTM and CDR2 ANQGSEA. Trimming left V 7 bases short and J 4 bases short, with 7 bases between. The CDR3 runs to 10 residues. The CDR3 DNA sequence: TGCAGCGGAGGGATCACTGAAGCTTTCTTT. This translates into CSGGITEAFF.

The chain employs TRBV7-3 and TRBJ2-1; D is undetermined. Trimming removed 2 bases at V and 0 bases at J, with 2 bases between. This CDR3 is 13 amino acids long. Germline loops: CDR1 SGHTA, CDR2 FQGTGA. The CDR3 here is CASSLYSYNEQFF. CDR3 bases: TGTGCCAGCAGCTTATACTCCTACAATGAGCAGTTCTTC.

The chain has TRBV29-1 and TRBJ2-5; TRBD1 is a possible D gene (6 bases). Per the germline V gene, CDR1 is SQVTM and CDR2 is ANQGSEA. This CDR3 contains 12 residues. V was cut by 4 bases and J by 5 bases, with 11 bases left in between. The CDR3 nucleotides read TGCAGCGTTGGCCCGAGGGGGGAGACCCAGTACTTC. It codes for CSVGPRGETQYF.

The rearrangement uses TRBV7-9 and TRBJ2-7; 9 positions match TRBD1. Germline assignment: CDR1 SEHNR and CDR2 FQNEAQ (reference sequence). Trimming took 4 bases from V and 9 from J; bases not matched to a gene: 10. The CDR3 consists of 14 residues. The CDR3 coding sequence is TGTGCCAGCAGCTCTCCGGGACAGGGCCGACTGCAGTACTTC. It specifies CASSSPGQGRLQYF.

The chain uses TRBV18 and TRBJ2-7; D is uncertain. The J call may be incorrect, as the DNA end agrees better with TRBJ2-5. The germline V gene has CDR1 KGHSH and CDR2 LQKENI. The CDR3 extends over 15 amino acids. CDR3 sequence reads: CASSLNEYDGETQYF. CDR3 nucleotide sequence: TGTGCCAGCTCACTAAACGAGTATGACGGCGAGACCCAGTACTTC.

V gene TRBV5-1 combines with J gene TRBJ1-1; D is undetermined. This CDR3 has 13 amino acids. From germline, CDR1 is SGHRS and CDR2 YFSETQ. V was pared by 6 bases and J by 1 base, with 10 bases between. As DNA, the CDR3 is TGCGCCAGCACCTACCACCCGAACACTGAAGCTTTCTTT. Translation: CASTYHPNTEAFF.

The chain employs TRBV29-1 and TRBJ2-3; 9 bases fit TRBD2. This CDR3 has 11 amino acids. Germline V CDR1 and CDR2: SQVTM, ANQGSEA. The V segment lost 7 bases and the J segment 14 bases; nucleotides outside the gene matches: 10. CDR3 sequence reads: CSAMKGTSMYF. CDR3 DNA sequence: TGCAGCGCCATGAAGGGGACTAGCATGTATTTT.

This clonotype showed up just a few times. The chain has TRBV20-1 and TRBJ1-1; TRBD1 matches at 9 bases. V was clipped by 0 bases and J by 1 base; unmatched bases: 3. This CDR3 comprises 15 residues. From germline, CDR1 is DFQATT and CDR2 SNEGSKA (reference sequence). This CDR3 reads CSARDGTGRNTEAFF. CDR3 DNA: TGCAGTGCTAGAGACGGGACAGGGAGGAACACTGAAGCTTTCTTT.

This sequence joins TRBV28 and TRBJ2-7, with D possibly being TRBD2 (7 bases). Trimming shortened V by 1 base and J by 3 bases, and 16 bases separated the two germline ends. Per the germline V gene, CDR1 is MDHEN and CDR2 is SYDVKM. This CDR3 contains 16 residues. The CDR3 is CASSLFAGARVYEQYF. The DNA of the CDR3 is TGTGCCAGCAGTTTATTTGCGGGGGCCCGAGTCTACGAGCAGTACTTC.

The chain recombines TRBV30 with TRBJ2-5; the D gene is possibly TRBD2 (6 bases). Germline assignment: CDR1 GTSNPN and CDR2 SVGIG (reference sequence). The CDR3 runs to 16 residues. V was pared by 4 bases and J by 0 bases, with 18 bases between. CDR3 protein: CAWMPHVGTHQETQYF. DNA of the CDR3: TGTGCCTGGATGCCCCACGTAGGGACTCACCAAGAGACCCAGTACTTC.

The J gene is TRBJ2-2, the V gene TRBV29-1, with a weak D call TRBD2 (7 bases). Trimming took off 2 bases at V and 6 bases at J, with 10 bases between the two ends. The CDR3 has 13 residues. Germline loops: CDR1 SQVTM, CDR2 ANQGSEA. CDR3 bases: TGCAGCGTTGAAAGGGGGGGGCCCGGGGAGCTGTTTTTT. As protein: CSVERGGPGELFF.